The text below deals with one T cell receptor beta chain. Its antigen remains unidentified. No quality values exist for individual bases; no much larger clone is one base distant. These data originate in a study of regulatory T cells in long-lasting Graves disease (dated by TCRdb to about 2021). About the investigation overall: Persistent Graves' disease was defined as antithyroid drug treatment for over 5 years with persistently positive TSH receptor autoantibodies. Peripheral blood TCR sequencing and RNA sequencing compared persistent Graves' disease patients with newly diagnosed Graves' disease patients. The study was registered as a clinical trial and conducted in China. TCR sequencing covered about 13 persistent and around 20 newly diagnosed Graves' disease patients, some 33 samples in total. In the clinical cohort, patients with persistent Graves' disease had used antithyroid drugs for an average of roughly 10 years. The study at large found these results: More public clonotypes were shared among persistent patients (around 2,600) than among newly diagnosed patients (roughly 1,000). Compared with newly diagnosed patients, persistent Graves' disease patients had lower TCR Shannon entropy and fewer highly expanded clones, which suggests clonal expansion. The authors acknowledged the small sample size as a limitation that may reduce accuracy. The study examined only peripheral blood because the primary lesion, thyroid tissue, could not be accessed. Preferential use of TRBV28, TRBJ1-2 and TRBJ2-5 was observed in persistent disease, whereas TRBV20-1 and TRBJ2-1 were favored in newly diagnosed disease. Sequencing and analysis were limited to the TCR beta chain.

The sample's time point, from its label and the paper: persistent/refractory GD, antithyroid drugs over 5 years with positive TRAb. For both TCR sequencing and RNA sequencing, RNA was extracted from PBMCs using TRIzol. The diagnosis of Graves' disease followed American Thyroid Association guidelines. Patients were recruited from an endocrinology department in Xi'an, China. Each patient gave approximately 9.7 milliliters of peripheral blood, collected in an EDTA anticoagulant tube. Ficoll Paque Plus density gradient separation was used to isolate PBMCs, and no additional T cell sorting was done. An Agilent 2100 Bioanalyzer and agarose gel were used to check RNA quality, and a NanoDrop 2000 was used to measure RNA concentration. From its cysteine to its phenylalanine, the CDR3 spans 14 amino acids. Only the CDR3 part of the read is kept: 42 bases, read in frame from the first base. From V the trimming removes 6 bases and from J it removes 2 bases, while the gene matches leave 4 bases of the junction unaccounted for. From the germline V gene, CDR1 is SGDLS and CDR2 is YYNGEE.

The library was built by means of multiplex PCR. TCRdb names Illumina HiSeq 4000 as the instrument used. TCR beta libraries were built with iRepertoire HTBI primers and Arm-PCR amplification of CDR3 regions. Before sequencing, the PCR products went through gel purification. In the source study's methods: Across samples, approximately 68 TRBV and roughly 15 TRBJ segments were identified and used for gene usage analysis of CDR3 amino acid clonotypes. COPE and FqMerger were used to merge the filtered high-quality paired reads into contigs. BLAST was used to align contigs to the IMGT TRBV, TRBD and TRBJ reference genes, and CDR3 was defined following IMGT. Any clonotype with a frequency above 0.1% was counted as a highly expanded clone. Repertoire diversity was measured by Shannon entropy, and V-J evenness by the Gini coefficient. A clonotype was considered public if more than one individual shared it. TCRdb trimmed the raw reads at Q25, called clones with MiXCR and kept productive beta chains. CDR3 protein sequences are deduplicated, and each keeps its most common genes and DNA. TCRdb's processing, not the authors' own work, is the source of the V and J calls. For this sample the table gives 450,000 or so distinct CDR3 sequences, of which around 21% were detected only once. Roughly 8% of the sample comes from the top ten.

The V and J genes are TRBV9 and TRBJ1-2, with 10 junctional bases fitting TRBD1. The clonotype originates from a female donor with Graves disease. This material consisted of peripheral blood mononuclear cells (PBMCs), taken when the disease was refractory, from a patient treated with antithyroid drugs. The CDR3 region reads CASNSGQGNYGYTF. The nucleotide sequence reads TGTGCCAGCAACTCGGGACAGGGGAACTATGGCTACACCTTC.